This TCR beta chain was obtained from a study of Graves' ophthalmopathy and Graves' hyperthyroidism. RNA transcripts were the template, and TCR beta CDR3 regions were amplified from them. RT-PCR with HTBI primers came first, then second-round multiplex PCR. One entry per CDR3 protein, called by TCRdb with MiXCR from the multiplex PCR reads. The table includes some 350,000 distinct CDR3 sequences, approximately 17% detected once. Comment on this clonotype: The antigen remains undetermined.

The length of the CDR3 is 12 residues. In germline, CDR1 is MDHEN, CDR2 SYDVKM. Trimming removed 3 bases at V and 7 bases at J, with 9 bases between. Participants with hyperthyroidism, aged 18 to 65, were newly diagnosed with under 2 months' duration. Findings and limits, study-wide: The majority of expanded thyroid clonotypes above 0.001 frequency also occurred in blood.

The sequencing sample was made of peripheral blood. The rearrangement uses TRBV28 and TRBJ1-1; weak D call: TRBD1 (5 bases). This sequence was found in an adult woman with stable Graves' hyperthyroidism. CDR3 coding DNA: TGTGCCAGCAGTTTTACAGGAAATGAAGCTTTCTTT. Amino acids: CASSFTGNEAFF.